These T cell receptor beta chains were read from a single sample in a study of CD8 T cells in ankylosing spondylitis. Using its own MiXCR run on the 5' RACE reads, TCRdb lists one record per CDR3 protein. Of some 240,000 distinct CDR3 sequences listed, under 20% were seen once; the top ten hold over 25%. Sample: blood, either unsorted or a sorted T cell fraction (not recorded which). Source of these receptors: a male donor with ankylosing spondylitis or in good health (not recorded which). Each CDR3 is given with its conserved first and last residue. A D gene is named only where the DNA matches it firmly. Not every row has a clone size; where given, it reads once, few, many or a size class.

cdr3_nt	cdr3_aa	j_call	v_call	d_call	clone_size
TGCAGCGTTGAAGTCGGAGCCTCCTACGAGCAGTACTTC	CSVEVGASYEQYF	TRBJ2-7	TRBV29-1	-	-
TGTGCCAGCAGTTTATTCGTCGGAGAGGCCTACGAGCAGTACTTC	CASSLFVGEAYEQYF	TRBJ2-7	TRBV27	-	few
TGTGCCAGCAGCCAACAACACAGGAGCCGGGAGACCCAGTACTTC	CASSQQHRSRETQYF	TRBJ2-5	TRBV4-2	-	few
TGCGCCAGCAGCTTGGTCACTCCGGGACTAGGTAACGAGCAGTACTTC	CASSLVTPGLGNEQYF	TRBJ2-7	TRBV5-1	TRBD2	-
TGTGCCAGCAGTGGATCGGACAGTCGGCTATACACCGGGGAGCTGTTTTTT	CASSGSDSRLYTGELFF	TRBJ2-2	TRBV2	-	few
TGTGCCACCAGCAGAGAGTGGAACTCCTACGAGCAGTACTTC	CATSREWNSYEQYF	TRBJ2-7	TRBV15	-	few
TGTGCCAGCACCCTAGGGGTGGGGCAGGAGCAGTACTTC	CASTLGVGQEQYF	TRBJ2-7	TRBV6-1	-	few
TGTGCCAGCAGTTTAGCGGGCAGTCCGAGCAATCAGCCCCAGCATTTT	CASSLAGSPSNQPQHF	TRBJ1-5	TRBV12-3/TRBV12-4	-	-
TGTGCCAGCAGCGATCTATGGGGGCCCTCAGAAGGGCCCCAGCATTTT	CASSDLWGPSEGPQHF	TRBJ1-5	TRBV28	-	-
TGCAGTGCTAGTGCGGGACAGGGATGGGACTACGAGCAGTACTTC	CSASAGQGWDYEQYF	TRBJ2-7	TRBV20-1	TRBD1	-
TGTGCCAGCAGTTACTGGGCGGGTCGGGATACAGATACGCAGTATTTT	CASSYWAGRDTDTQYF	TRBJ2-3	TRBV6-5	-	-
TGCAGCGTTGCACCGGGACAGGGAACAAATCATGGCTACACCTTC	CSVAPGQGTNHGYTF	TRBJ1-2	TRBV29-1	TRBD1	many
TGCGCCAGCAGCCACATCGGACTCTACAATGAGCAGTTCTTC	CASSHIGLYNEQFF	TRBJ2-1	TRBV4-1	-	-
TGCAGTGCTAGGGAAATGACAGCCGATACTGAAGCTTTCTTT	CSAREMTADTEAFF	TRBJ1-1	TRBV20-1	-	few
TGCAGCGTTGAAGGTGGGGATTCGTGGTCCTACAATGAGCAGTTCTTC	CSVEGGDSWSYNEQFF	TRBJ2-1	TRBV29-1	-	-
TGTGCCAGCAGATCGGCGGAAGGCACAGATACGCAGTATTTT	CASRSAEGTDTQYF	TRBJ2-3	TRBV7-9	-	-
TGCAGCACAAGATTGGGGGAAGAGACCCAGTACTTC	CSTRLGEETQYF	TRBJ2-5	TRBV29-1	-	-
TGCGCCAGCAGCCAATACGCTAGCGGAGCTAGCACAGATACGCAGTATTTT	CASSQYASGASTDTQYF	TRBJ2-3	TRBV4-1	TRBD2	many
TGTGCCAGCAGTTTCGACAGGAATAGCAATCAGCCCCAGCATTTT	CASSFDRNSNQPQHF	TRBJ1-5	TRBV12-3/TRBV12-4	-	many
TGCGCCAGCAGCCTCTCAGCCGGGACGGAATACGAGCAGTACTTC	CASSLSAGTEYEQYF	TRBJ2-7	TRBV4-1	-	-
TGTGCCAGCACCGGGGATTACTCTGGGGCCAACGTCCTGACTTTC	CASTGDYSGANVLTF	TRBJ2-6	TRBV9	-	-
TGTGCCAGCAGCACCTGGAGCTCCTACGAGCAGTACTTC	CASSTWSSYEQYF	TRBJ2-7	TRBV7-2	-	-
TGTGCCAGCAACCCCGGGCAGGGCCACCAAGAGACCCAGTACTTC	CASNPGQGHQETQYF	TRBJ2-5	TRBV6-1	-	few
TGCGCCAGCAGCCAAGATCTAACTCCTCGAGTTTCAGATACGCAGTATTTT	CASSQDLTPRVSDTQYF	TRBJ2-3	TRBV4-3	-	-
TGTGCCAGCAGCTTGGATTGGGGTGGAGAGACCCAGTACTTC	CASSLDWGGETQYF	TRBJ2-5	TRBV5-8	-	-
TGCGCCAGCAGCCACTTAAACACCGGGGAGCTGTTTTTT	CASSHLNTGELFF	TRBJ2-2	TRBV4-1	-	few
TGTGCCAGCAGTTACGACGGGACTAGCGGGAGTTCCCGTAAGTTCTTC	CASSYDGTSGSSRKFF	TRBJ2-1	TRBV6-2/TRBV6-3	TRBD2	few
TGCAGTGCTACAAGGGAGACCGTCTCCTACGAGCAGTACTTC	CSATRETVSYEQYF	TRBJ2-7	TRBV20-1	-	few
TGTGCCAGCAGTTACCTCAATGAGCAGTTCTTC	CASSYLNEQFF	TRBJ2-1	TRBV6-6	-	many
TGCAGCGTTGTTAAGGAGATCACAGATACGCAGTATTTT	CSVVKEITDTQYF	TRBJ2-3	TRBV29-1	-	few
TGCAGCCTCTCAAAGGACAATGAGCAGTTCTTC	CSLSKDNEQFF	TRBJ2-1	TRBV29-1	-	-
TGTGCCAGCAGTCTCGGGACAGCCGGTATGGAGACCCAGTACTTC	CASSLGTAGMETQYF	TRBJ2-5	TRBV27	TRBD1	many
TGTGCCAGCAGTACACTGACTAGCGGGACAACCTACGAGCAGTACTTC	CASSTLTSGTTYEQYF	TRBJ2-7	TRBV6-1	TRBD2	-
TGTGCCATCAGTGAGCCGAATTTCAGTCAAGAGACCCAGTACTTC	CAISEPNFSQETQYF	TRBJ2-5	TRBV10-3	-	few
TGTGCCAGCAGTGAAATTGCGGGAGGGTACGAGCAGTACTTC	CASSEIAGGYEQYF	TRBJ2-7	TRBV2	TRBD2	few
TGTGCCAGCAGTGAAGGTTACAGGCCCTTCTCCTACGAGCAGTACTTC	CASSEGYRPFSYEQYF	TRBJ2-7	TRBV2	-	-
TGCAGCGTTGAAGATCCTGAAGGGAGCACAGATACGCAGTATTTT	CSVEDPEGSTDTQYF	TRBJ2-3	TRBV29-1	-	few
TGCGCCAGCAGCCAAGAGCAGGGGGCCGAGCACACCTTC	CASSQEQGAEHTF	TRBJ1-2	TRBV4-3	TRBD1	-
TGTGCCAGCAGTTTTGGGCGAGTGGGGTATGGCTACACCTTC	CASSFGRVGYGYTF	TRBJ1-2	TRBV12-3/TRBV12-4	-	-
TGTGCCAGCAGGTCGACAGGGATAAGCACCGGGGAGCTGTTTTTT	CASRSTGISTGELFF	TRBJ2-2	TRBV12-3/TRBV12-4	TRBD1	-
TGTGCCAGCAGCGTAGGACTAGCGGACTACGAGCAGTACTTC	CASSVGLADYEQYF	TRBJ2-7	TRBV9	TRBD2	many
TGTGCCAGCAGTTACTCAGGTTCCAACAATGAGCAGTTCTTC	CASSYSGSNNEQFF	TRBJ2-1	TRBV6-5	-	many
TGCGCCAGCAGCTTACCCCGTAGCACAGATACGCAGTATTTT	CASSLPRSTDTQYF	TRBJ2-3	TRBV5-1	-	-
TGTGCCAGCAGTACCACAGGGATGGGCTACGAGCAGTACTTC	CASSTTGMGYEQYF	TRBJ2-7	TRBV6-1	-	few
TGTGCCAGCAGCCCAGGGGGTGGTAGCGGATACAATGAGCAGTTCTTC	CASSPGGGSGYNEQFF	TRBJ2-1	TRBV9	-	few
TGCAGCGTTGAAGATCCAAAGACAGGGGGTAATGAGCAGTTCTTC	CSVEDPKTGGNEQFF	TRBJ2-1	TRBV29-1	TRBD1	many
TGTGCCAGCAGATTGACGGGACTGCTGGGCTACGAGCAGTACTTC	CASRLTGLLGYEQYF	TRBJ2-7	TRBV12-3/TRBV12-4	-	-
TGCAGCGCCACTAGCGCGTACTACGAGCAGTACTTC	CSATSAYYEQYF	TRBJ2-7	TRBV29-1	TRBD2	-
TGTGCCAGCAGCTTCCAGGCGGGAGTATACGAGCAGTACTTC	CASSFQAGVYEQYF	TRBJ2-7	TRBV11-2	TRBD2	-
TGTGCCAGCAGTGAACGGGCGGGCAATGAGCAGTTCTTC	CASSERAGNEQFF	TRBJ2-1	TRBV2	-	few
TGTGCCAGCAGTTCGTGGTCAGGGGGTGGCCTGGACGAGCAGTACTTC	CASSSWSGGGLDEQYF	TRBJ2-7	TRBV28	TRBD1	many
TGCGCCAGCGGGCCTAGCGATAGCACAGATACGCAGTATTTT	CASGPSDSTDTQYF	TRBJ2-3	TRBV5-1	-	many
TGTGCCAGCAGTTCTCCGGGACAGGAAAGCAATGAGCAGTTCTTC	CASSSPGQESNEQFF	TRBJ2-1	TRBV28	TRBD1	-
TGTGCCAGCAGCCCAGATGGGACTAGCGGGTACACAGATACGCAGTATTTT	CASSPDGTSGYTDTQYF	TRBJ2-3	TRBV4-2	TRBD2	-
TGCAGTGCAAACACAGGGGGCGGCGAGCAGTACTTC	CSANTGGGEQYF	TRBJ2-7	TRBV20-1	TRBD1	few
TGTGCCAGCAGCCGTAAACTGACATGGACAGGGGGCTACTCGTACGAGCAGTACTTC	CASSRKLTWTGGYSYEQYF	TRBJ2-7	TRBV28	TRBD1	-